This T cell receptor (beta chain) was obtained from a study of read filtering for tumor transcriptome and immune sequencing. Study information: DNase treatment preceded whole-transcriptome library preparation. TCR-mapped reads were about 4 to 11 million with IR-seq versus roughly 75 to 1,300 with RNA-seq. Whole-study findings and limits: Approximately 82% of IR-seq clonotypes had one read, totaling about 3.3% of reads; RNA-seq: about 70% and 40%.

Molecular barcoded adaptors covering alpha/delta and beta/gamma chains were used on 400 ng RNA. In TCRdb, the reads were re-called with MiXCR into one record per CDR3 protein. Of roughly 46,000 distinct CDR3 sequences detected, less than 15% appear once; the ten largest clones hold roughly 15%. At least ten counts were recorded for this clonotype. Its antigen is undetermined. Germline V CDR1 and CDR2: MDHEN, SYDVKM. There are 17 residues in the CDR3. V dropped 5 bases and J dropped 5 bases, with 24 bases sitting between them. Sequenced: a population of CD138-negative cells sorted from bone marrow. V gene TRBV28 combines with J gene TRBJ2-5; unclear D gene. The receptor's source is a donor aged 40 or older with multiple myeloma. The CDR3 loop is CASSPPVLQLPRETQYF. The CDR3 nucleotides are TGTGCCAGCAGTCCCCCCGTGTTACAGCTTCCTCGGGAGACCCAGTACTTC.